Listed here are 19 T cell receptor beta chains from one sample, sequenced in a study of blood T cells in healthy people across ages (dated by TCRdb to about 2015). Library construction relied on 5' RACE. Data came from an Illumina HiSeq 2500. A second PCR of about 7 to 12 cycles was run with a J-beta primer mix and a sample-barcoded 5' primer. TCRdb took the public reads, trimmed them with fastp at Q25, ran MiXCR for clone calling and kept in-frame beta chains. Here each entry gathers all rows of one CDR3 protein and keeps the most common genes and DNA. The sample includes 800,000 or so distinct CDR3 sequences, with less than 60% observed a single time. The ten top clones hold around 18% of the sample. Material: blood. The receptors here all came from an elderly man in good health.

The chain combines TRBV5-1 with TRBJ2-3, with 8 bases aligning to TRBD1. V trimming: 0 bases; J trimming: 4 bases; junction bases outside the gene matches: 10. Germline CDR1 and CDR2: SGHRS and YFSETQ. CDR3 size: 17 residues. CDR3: CASSLAGRDRGSDTQYF. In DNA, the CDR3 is TGCGCCAGCAGCTTGGCCGGTAGAGACAGGGGCTCAGATACGCAGTATTTT. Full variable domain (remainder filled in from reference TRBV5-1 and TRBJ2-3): KAGVTQTPRYLIKTRGQQVTLSCSPISGHRSVSWYQQTPGQGLQFLFEYFSETQRNKGNFPGRFSGRQFSNSRSEMNVSTLELGDSALYLCASSLAGRDRGSDTQYFGPGTRLTVL.

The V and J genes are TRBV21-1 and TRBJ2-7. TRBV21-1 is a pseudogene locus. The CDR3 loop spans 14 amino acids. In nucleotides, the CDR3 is TGTGCCAGCAGCAAAGCGGGCCTTTCCTACGAGCAGTACTTC. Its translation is CASSKAGLSYEQYF.

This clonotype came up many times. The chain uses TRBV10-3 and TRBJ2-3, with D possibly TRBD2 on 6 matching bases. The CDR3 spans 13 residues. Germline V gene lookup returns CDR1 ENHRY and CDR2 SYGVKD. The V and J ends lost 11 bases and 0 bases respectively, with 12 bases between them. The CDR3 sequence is CAGGTQSTDTQYF. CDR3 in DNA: TGTGCCGGCGGGACCCAAAGCACAGATACGCAGTATTTT.

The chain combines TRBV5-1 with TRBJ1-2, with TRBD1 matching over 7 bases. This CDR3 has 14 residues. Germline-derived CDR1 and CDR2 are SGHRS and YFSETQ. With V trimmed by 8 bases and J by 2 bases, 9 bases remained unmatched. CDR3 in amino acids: CASTSGTVNYGYTF. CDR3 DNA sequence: TGCGCCAGTACATCCGGGACAGTCAACTATGGCTACACCTTC.

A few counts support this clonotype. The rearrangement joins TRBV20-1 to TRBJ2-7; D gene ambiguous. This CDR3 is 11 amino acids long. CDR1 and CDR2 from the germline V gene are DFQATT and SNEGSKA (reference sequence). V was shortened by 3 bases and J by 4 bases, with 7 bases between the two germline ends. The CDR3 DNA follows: TGCAGTGCTAGTTCCGGGTACGAGCAGTACTTC. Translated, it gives CSASSGYEQYF.

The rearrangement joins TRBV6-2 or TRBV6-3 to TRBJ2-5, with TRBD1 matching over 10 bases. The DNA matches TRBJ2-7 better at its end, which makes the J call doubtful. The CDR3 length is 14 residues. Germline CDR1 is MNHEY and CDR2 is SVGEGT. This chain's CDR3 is CASRGQGILGEQYF. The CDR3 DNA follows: TGTGCCAGCAGGGGACAGGGGATCCTCGGCGAGCAGTACTTC.

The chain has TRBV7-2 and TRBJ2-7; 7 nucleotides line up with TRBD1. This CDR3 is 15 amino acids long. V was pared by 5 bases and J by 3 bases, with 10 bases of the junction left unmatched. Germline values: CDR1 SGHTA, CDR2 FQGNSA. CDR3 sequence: CASSPAGTDRYEQYF. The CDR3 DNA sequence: TGTGCCAGCAGCCCCGCCGGGACAGATCGCTACGAGCAGTACTTC.

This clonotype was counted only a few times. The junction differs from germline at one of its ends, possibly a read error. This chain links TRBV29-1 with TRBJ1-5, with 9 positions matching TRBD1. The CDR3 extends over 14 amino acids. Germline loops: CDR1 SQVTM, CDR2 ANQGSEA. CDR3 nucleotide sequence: TGCGGCGTTGCCGGGACAGGGCAAGGTCAGCCCCAGCATTTT. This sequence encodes CGVAGTGQGQPQHF.

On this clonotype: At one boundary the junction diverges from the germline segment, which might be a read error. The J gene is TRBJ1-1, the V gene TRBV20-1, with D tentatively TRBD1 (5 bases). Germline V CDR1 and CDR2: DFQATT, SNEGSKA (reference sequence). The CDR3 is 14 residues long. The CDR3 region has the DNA TGCAGTGCTAGCCCTCCGGGGGGGAACACTGGAGCTTTCTTT. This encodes CSASPPGGNTGAFF.

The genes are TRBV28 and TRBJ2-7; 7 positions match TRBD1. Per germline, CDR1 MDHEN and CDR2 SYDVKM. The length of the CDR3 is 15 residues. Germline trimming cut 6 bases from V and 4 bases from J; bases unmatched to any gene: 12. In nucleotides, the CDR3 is TGTGCCAGCAGCCGCTTTATAGGGGGCGAGTACGAGCAGTACTTC. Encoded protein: CASSRFIGGEYEQYF.

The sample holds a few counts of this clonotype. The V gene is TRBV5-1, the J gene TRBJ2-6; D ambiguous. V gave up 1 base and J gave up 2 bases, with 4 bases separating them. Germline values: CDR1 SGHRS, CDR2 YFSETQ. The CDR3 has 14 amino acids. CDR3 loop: CASSLLPGANVLTF. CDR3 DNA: TGCGCCAGCAGCTTGCTCCCTGGGGCCAACGTCCTGACTTTC.

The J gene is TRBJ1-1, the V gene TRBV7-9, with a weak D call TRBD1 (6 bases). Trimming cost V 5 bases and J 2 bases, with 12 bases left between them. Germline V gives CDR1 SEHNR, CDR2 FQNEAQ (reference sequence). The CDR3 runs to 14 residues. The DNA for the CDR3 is TGTGCCAGCAGCCTCCGACAGGACAACACTGAAGCTTTCTTT. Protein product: CASSLRQDNTEAFF.

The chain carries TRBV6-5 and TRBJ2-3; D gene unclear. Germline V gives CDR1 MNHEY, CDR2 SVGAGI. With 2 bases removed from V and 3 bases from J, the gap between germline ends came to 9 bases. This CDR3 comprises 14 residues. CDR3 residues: CASSYPGSTDTQYF. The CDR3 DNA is TGTGCCAGCAGTTACCCGGGTTCGACAGATACGCAGTATTTT.

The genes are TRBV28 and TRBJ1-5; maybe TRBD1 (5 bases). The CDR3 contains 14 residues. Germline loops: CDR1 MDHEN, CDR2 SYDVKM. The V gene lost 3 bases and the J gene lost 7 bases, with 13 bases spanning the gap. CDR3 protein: CASSLRTYGQPQHF. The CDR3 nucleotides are TGTGCCAGCAGTTTGAGGACATATGGGCAGCCCCAGCATTTT.

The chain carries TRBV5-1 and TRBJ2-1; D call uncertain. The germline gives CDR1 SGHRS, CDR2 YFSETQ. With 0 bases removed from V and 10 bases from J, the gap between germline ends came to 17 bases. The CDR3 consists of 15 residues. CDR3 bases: TGCGCCAGCAGCTTGGAACCTTTTACAGCCTACGAGCAGTTCTTC. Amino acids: CASSLEPFTAYEQFF.

CDR3 sequence reads: CASAERPTEETQYF. Here the CDR3 DNA reads TGTGCCAGCGCTGAGCGCCCCACGGAGGAGACCCAGTACTTC. This chain links TRBV2 with TRBJ2-5; D not certain. Between the trimmed V and J ends, which lost 8 bases and 5 bases, there was a span of 18 bases. The CDR3 loop spans 14 amino acids. Looked up from germline, CDR1 is SNHLY and CDR2 is FYNNEI. Using reference TRBV2 and TRBJ2-5 for the parts outside the CDR3, the full variable domain is EPEVTQTPSHQVTQMGQEVILRCVPISNHLYFYWYRQILGQKVEFLVSFYNNEISEKSEIFDDQFSVERPDGSNFTLKIRSTKLEDSAMYFCASAERPTEETQYFGPGTRLLVL.

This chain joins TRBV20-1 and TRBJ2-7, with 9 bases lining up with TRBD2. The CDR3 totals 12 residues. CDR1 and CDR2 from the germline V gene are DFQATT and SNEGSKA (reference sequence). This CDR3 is CRPGLADYEQYF. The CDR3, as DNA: TGCAGGCCGGGACTAGCAGATTACGAGCAGTACTTC.

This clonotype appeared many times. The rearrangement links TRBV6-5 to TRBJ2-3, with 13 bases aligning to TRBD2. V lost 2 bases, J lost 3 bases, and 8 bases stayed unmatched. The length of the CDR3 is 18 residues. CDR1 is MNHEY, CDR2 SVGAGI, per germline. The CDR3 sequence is CASSYPSGLAGVTDTQYF. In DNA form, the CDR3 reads TGTGCCAGCAGTTACCCGAGTGGACTAGCGGGAGTAACAGATACGCAGTATTTT.

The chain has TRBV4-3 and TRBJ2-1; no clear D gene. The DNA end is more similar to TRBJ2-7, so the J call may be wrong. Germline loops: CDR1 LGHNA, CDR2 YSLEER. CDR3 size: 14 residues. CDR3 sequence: CASSQVFAFNEQYF. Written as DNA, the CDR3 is TGCGCCAGCAGCCAAGTCTTCGCTTTCAATGAGCAGTACTTC.